This section outlines one TCR beta chain sequence together with its context. With a J-beta primer mix and a sample-barcoded 5' primer, a second PCR ran roughly 6 to 12 cycles. A single record per CDR3 protein comes from TCRdb applying MiXCR to the 5' RACE reads. The sample contains 850,000 to 1,100,000 distinct CDR3 sequences, 35% to 45% of which appear only once. These data originate in a study of blood T cells in healthy people across ages. Per sample, no less than 5 micrograms of total RNA were extracted. Germline V gives CDR1 LGHNA, CDR2 YNFKEQ. The ends lost 3 bases at V and 1 base at J; junction bases unmatched: 7. This CDR3 has 16 amino acids.

Sequences were obtained from blood. The genes are TRBV4-2 and TRBJ2-5; 8 nucleotides match TRBD2. The receptor comes from a man aged 18 to 30 in good health. For the CDR3, the DNA is TGTGCCAGCAGCCATCTTGCTAGCGGGTTCCAAGAGACCCAGTACTTC. Translated: CASSHLASGFQETQYF.